Presented here are 23 T cell receptor beta chains from one specimen sequenced in a study of shared clonotypes between healthy human individuals. TCRdb's table, derived via immunoSEQ multiplex PCR, lists solely in-frame clones and lacks some. The repertoire holds some 2.3 million clones, with about 92% as singletons. Sequencing was performed on naive CD4+ T cells from PBMCs. Stated subset: CD45RA+ positively selected. Receptor source: a man between 18 and 29 years old in good health. Some clones in this sample may be carry-over from other donors' samples.

The chain carries TRBV5-6 and TRBJ1-2, with D uncertain. The V gene's germline CDR1 is SGHDT and CDR2 YYEEEE. This CDR3 contains 15 residues. Trimming removed 2 bases at V and 2 bases at J, with 13 bases between. The CDR3 sequence: CASSFFGRSNYGYTF. The CDR3 coding sequence is TGTGCCAGCAGCTTTTTTGGGAGATCGAACTATGGCTACACCTTC.

This clone was recorded only once. The J gene is TRBJ1-1, the V gene TRBV11-2, with D perhaps matching TRBD1 (6 bases). V was clipped by 1 base and J by 8 bases, with 8 bases between them. The CDR3 length is 12 residues. The germline CDR1 and CDR2 sequences are SGHAT and FQNNGV. In DNA form, the CDR3 reads TGTGCCAGCAGCTTAGCGGGGGCAGAAGCTTTCTTT. Translating it yields CASSLAGAEAFF. The full variable domain, rest sourced from reference TRBV11-2 and TRBJ1-1, is EAGVAQSPRYKIIEKRQSVAFWCNPISGHATLYWYQQILGQGPKLLIQFQNNGVVDDSQLPKDRFSAERLKGVDSTLKIQPAKLEDSAVYLCASSLAGAEAFFGQGTRLTVV.

The rearrangement uses TRBV2 and TRBJ2-7; the D is unclear. Germline lookup yields CDR1 SNHLY and CDR2 FYNNEI. CDR3 length: 13 residues. V lost 3 bases and J 6 bases, leaving 12 bases between the germline ends. The CDR3 DNA sequence: TGTGCCAGCAGTGACAGGCTAGGATTCGAGCAGTACTTC. It specifies CASSDRLGFEQYF.

This clone was recorded a few times. The rearrangement uses TRBV2 and TRBJ1-2; TRBD1 matches at 9 bases. The V and J ends lost 6 bases and 8 bases, in that order; junction bases with no gene match: 7. Looked up from germline, CDR1 is SNHLY and CDR2 is FYNNEI. This CDR3 region has 13 residues. CDR3 region: CASSATGGWGYTF. The CDR3, as DNA: TGTGCCAGCAGCGCGACAGGGGGATGGGGCTACACCTTC.

The V gene is TRBV5-1, the J gene TRBJ2-3; possibly TRBD2 for D (6 bases). Germline values: CDR1 SGHRS, CDR2 YFSETQ. This CDR3 region has 16 residues. V lost 4 bases and J lost 2, with 17 bases in between. The CDR3 nucleotides are TGCGCCAGCAGCCACATGGTGCGGGGCAACACAGATACGCAGTATTTT. Its translation: CASSHMVRGNTDTQYF.

The chain links TRBV11-2 to TRBJ2-1; 7 nucleotides agree with TRBD2. Per germline, CDR1 SGHAT and CDR2 FQNNGV. V lost 2 bases to trimming and J lost 4 bases; unmatched junction nucleotides: 14. The CDR3 totals 18 residues. Here the CDR3 DNA reads TGTGCCAGCAGCTTACTGCGCCGCGGGGGACCACAATACAATGAGCAGTTCTTC. It encodes CASSLLRRGGPQYNEQFF.

The CDR3 coding sequence is TGTGCCAGCAGCTTAGGGATTAGGGAGACCCAGTACTTC. Translated, it gives CASSLGIRETQYF. The chain uses TRBV7-3 and TRBJ2-5; no definite D call. The CDR3 is made up of 13 amino acids. The ends were cut back, 2 bases at V and 5 bases at J, with 9 bases in the middle. CDR1 and CDR2 from the germline V gene are SGHTA and FQGTGA.

This clone was picked up one time. The chain is built from TRBV5-1 and TRBJ2-3; D remains ambiguous. Germline V gene lookup returns CDR1 SGHRS and CDR2 YFSETQ. CDR3 length: 14 amino acids. V was cut by 4 bases and J by 2 bases, with 11 bases left in between. The CDR3 protein is CASSPQSPTDTQYF. The CDR3 region has the DNA TGCGCCAGCAGCCCGCAATCCCCCACAGATACGCAGTATTTT.

This chain links TRBV4-1 with TRBJ2-7; TRBD1 is a possible D gene (6 bases). The CDR3 sequence is 16 residues long. V dropped 1 base and J dropped 2 bases, with 15 bases sitting between them. Germline CDR1 and CDR2: MGHRA and YSYEKL. The CDR3 protein is CASSQVGQGRAYEQYF. The CDR3 DNA follows: TGCGCCAGCAGCCAAGTCGGCCAGGGGCGAGCCTACGAGCAGTACTTC.

This chain links TRBV2 with TRBJ1-2; the D gene is possibly TRBD1 (5 bases). This CDR3 has 14 amino acids. V lost 7 bases, J lost 8 bases, and 20 bases lay in between. Germline assignment: CDR1 SNHLY and CDR2 FYNNEI. The CDR3 sequence is CASIQRGGGGGYTF. In nucleotides, the CDR3 is TGTGCCAGCATCCAAAGGGGCGGGGGAGGAGGCTACACCTTC. Based on the CDR3 plus reference TRBV2 and TRBJ1-2, the full variable domain is EPEVTQTPSHQVTQMGQEVILRCVPISNHLYFYWYRQILGQKVEFLVSFYNNEISEKSEIFDDQFSVERPDGSNFTLKIRSTKLEDSAMYFCASIQRGGGGGYTFGSGTRLTVV.

This clone showed up just a few times. As DNA, the CDR3 is TGTGCCAGCAGCCACCCGGAGAGGGAACTTAACTATGGCTACACCTTC. Translating gives CASSHPERELNYGYTF. The rearrangement uses TRBV7-9 and TRBJ1-2; no clear D. CDR3 length equals 16 residues. CDR1 is SEHNR and CDR2 is FQNEAQ in the germline V gene (reference sequence). V was cut by 5 bases and J by 1 base, with 17 bases left in between.

This clone was recorded once. The CDR3 DNA sequence: TGTGCCAGTAGTAAACGGGAGCAAATTAACTATGGCTACACCTTC. Its translation: CASSKREQINYGYTF. The chain has TRBV19 and TRBJ1-2; D is unresolved. The germline V gene has CDR1 LNHDA and CDR2 SQIVND (reference sequence). The CDR3 contains 15 residues. The germline V and J ends were trimmed by 4 bases and 1 base, with 13 bases remaining between them.

The chain is built from TRBV18 and TRBJ2-1, with D tentatively TRBD1 (5 bases). Germline V gene sequence: CDR1 KGHSH, CDR2 LQKENI. This CDR3 comprises 13 residues. Trimming took off 4 bases at V and 8 bases at J, with 12 bases between the two ends. The CDR3 sequence is CASSRLWGYEQFF. The CDR3 nucleotides read TGTGCCAGCTCACGGCTCTGGGGCTATGAGCAGTTCTTC.

CDR3 region: CASSRTGDRDNQPQHF. The CDR3 DNA reads TGTGCCAGCAGCCGAACCGGGGACAGGGACAATCAGCCCCAGCATTTT. The genes are TRBV27 and TRBJ1-5, with 9 bases matching TRBD1. CDR3 size: 16 residues. The V gene's germline CDR1 is MNHEY and CDR2 SMNVEV (reference sequence). V was clipped by 6 bases and J by 3 bases; unmatched bases: 9.

The rearrangement joins TRBV5-1 to TRBJ1-1; 7 nucleotides match TRBD1. CDR3 length: 17 amino acids. The germline CDR1 and CDR2 sequences are SGHRS and YFSETQ. V was pared by 5 bases and J by 6 bases, with 19 bases of the junction left unmatched. The CDR3 DNA follows: TGCGCCAGCAGAAATGCCATCAGAGACAGGGACCTGCCTGAAGCTTTCTTT. Its translation is CASRNAIRDRDLPEAFF. The full variable domain, completed using reference TRBV5-1 and TRBJ1-1, is KAGVTQTPRYLIKTRGQQVTLSCSPISGHRSVSWYQQTPGQGLQFLFEYFSETQRNKGNFPGRFSGRQFSNSRSEMNVSTLELGDSALYLCASRNAIRDRDLPEAFFGQGTRLTVV.

The CDR3 region is CASSLIQRGPYEQYF. CDR3 nucleotide sequence: TGTGCCAGCAGCTTAATCCAGCGGGGGCCCTACGAGCAGTACTTC. The chain recombines TRBV7-8 with TRBJ2-7; 8 bases are a match to TRBD2. The germline CDR1 and CDR2 sequences are SGHVS and FQNEAQ. J was trimmed by 2 bases and V by 2 bases; bases with no gene match: 5. The CDR3 sequence is 15 residues long.

The V call is TRBV29-1, the J call TRBJ1-1; TRBD1 is a possible D gene (6 bases). CDR3 length equals 13 residues. Germline V gene data show CDR1 as SQVTM and CDR2 as ANQGSEA. The V end lost 4 bases, the J end lost 1 base, and 10 bases lay between the germline ends. The CDR3 bases are TGCAGCGTTGGCGACAGGCCGAACACTGAAGCTTTCTTT. Translated, it gives CSVGDRPNTEAFF.

About this clone itself: The sample holds other DNA sequences that translate to the same CDR3. The chain uses TRBV5-1 and TRBJ2-2; 8 nucleotides align to TRBD1. From germline, CDR1 is SGHRS and CDR2 YFSETQ. The CDR3 totals 15 residues. The junction had 4 bases not matched to a gene; V was cut back by 3 bases and J by 3 bases. The CDR3 loop reads CASSSDRGDTGELFF. The CDR3 DNA is TGCGCCAGCAGCTCAGACAGGGGAGACACCGGGGAGCTGTTTTTT.

Regarding this clone: The same CDR3 is also encoded by other DNA sequences in this sample. The chain couples TRBV28 to TRBJ2-2; D is uncertain. The CDR3 totals 12 residues. The germline V gene has CDR1 MDHEN and CDR2 SYDVKM. V gave up 2 bases and J gave up 4 bases, with 2 bases separating them. The CDR3 here is CASSLPTGELFF. The CDR3 DNA is TGTGCCAGCAGTTTACCCACCGGGGAGCTGTTTTTT.

This chain links TRBV13 with TRBJ2-3; no reliable D call. The CDR3 covers 14 residues. Trimming removed 3 bases at V and 2 bases at J, with 9 bases between. The germline V gene has CDR1 PRHDT and CDR2 FYEKMQ (reference sequence). CDR3 nucleotides: TGTGCCAGCAGCTTGGGTTATACCACAGATACGCAGTATTTT. Protein product: CASSLGYTTDTQYF.

The chain uses TRBV2 and TRBJ2-7, with D maybe TRBD1 (6 bases). V lost 4 bases and J lost 12, with 16 bases in between. Germline CDR1 is SNHLY and CDR2 is FYNNEI. The CDR3 extends over 12 amino acids. For the CDR3, the DNA is TGTGCCAGCAGTGCAGGGGATCACGGCGTGTACTTC. The encoded protein is CASSAGDHGVYF.

Concerning this clone: Distinct nucleotide sequences in the sample also encode this CDR3. V and J are TRBV5-5 and TRBJ2-7, with D possibly TRBD2 on 5 matching bases. Germline values: CDR1 SGHKS, CDR2 YYEKEE (reference sequence). The CDR3 totals 14 residues. Trimming stripped 0 bases from V and 2 bases from J, with 9 bases between. DNA for the CDR3: TGTGCCAGCAGCTTGGTCGAGGGCCCCTACGAGCAGTACTTC. It codes for CASSLVEGPYEQYF. Drawing the rest from reference TRBV5-5 and TRBJ2-7, the complete variable domain is DAGVTQSPTHLIKTRGQQVTLRCSPISGHKSVSWYQQVLGQGPQFIFQYYEKEERGRGNFPDRFSARQFPNYSSELNVNALLLGDSALYLCASSLVEGPYEQYFGPGTRLTVT.

This rearrangement joins TRBV6-6 to TRBJ1-2; D remains ambiguous. The CDR3 totals 13 residues. Germline V gene sequence: CDR1 MNHNY, CDR2 SVGAGI (reference sequence). V lost 2 bases and J 2 bases, leaving 6 bases between the germline ends. CDR3 bases: TGTGCCAGCAGTTACCAGGTGAACTATGGCTACACCTTC. Its protein is CASSYQVNYGYTF.